The T cell receptor beta chain described here comes from a study of blood T cells in healthy people across ages. A J-beta primer mix and a sample-barcoded 5' primer were used in a second PCR of roughly 7 to 12 cycles. TCRdb independently ran MiXCR on the 5' RACE reads; one entry per CDR3 protein. The table has 700,000 to 850,000 distinct CDR3 sequences, about 55% seen once; the top ten hold 40% to 50%. The source of this sequence is a man aged 80 or over in good health. What was sequenced was blood.

The CDR3 region is CASSQEWLGNQPQHF. The DNA of the CDR3 is TGCGCCAGCAGCCAAGAGTGGCTGGGTAATCAGCCCCAGCATTTT. The chain employs TRBV4-3 and TRBJ1-5; D gene ambiguous. Trimming cost V 0 bases and J 4 bases, with 10 bases left between them. Germline CDR1 LGHNA, CDR2 YSLEER. This CDR3 has 15 residues.